This T cell receptor beta chain was documented in a study of OX40 agonist ivuxolimab in advanced cancers. The study's findings and limits: CD4+ and CD8+ blood T cells expanded clonally by week 6 at 0.1 to 3.0 mg/kg.

The J segment lost 0 bases and the V segment lost 3 bases, leaving 15 bases of the junction unmatched. Germline V CDR1 and CDR2: SEHNR, FQNEAQ (reference sequence). The CDR3 extends over 19 amino acids. Sequencing used immunoSEQ multiplex PCR; TCRdb keeps in-frame clones, though not all of them. The sample has about 26,000 clones; 75% to 90% are singletons. Remarks on this clone: The target antigen is unknown.

This sample comprised CD4+ or CD8+ T cells sorted from blood, obtained in a trial of the OX40 agonist ivuxolimab. The TCR comes from an adult with an advanced solid tumor such as melanoma, head and neck, liver or kidney cancer. The gene calls are TRBV7-9 and TRBJ1-1; 8 positions match TRBD1. The CDR3 coding sequence is TGTGCCAGCAGCTTTTTAATGGACAGGGATATCTTGGTGAACACTGAAGCTTTCTTT. This encodes CASSFLMDRDILVNTEAFF.